This TCR beta chain was retrieved from a study of PD-1 blockade in classical Hodgkin lymphoma. Study-wide results and limits: Underlying causes for the observed repertoire differences were not defined, possibly disease activity or prior therapy. It was among complete responders that baseline diversity resembled that of newly diagnosed patients. Reported baseline diversity: healthy donors highest, relapsed/refractory patients lowest. Those starting nivolumab under 1 year post-ASCT were excluded.

In regard to this clone: Its specificity is not known.

Unmatched junction bases numbered 9, after V lost 0 bases and J lost 4 bases. The CDR3 extends over 17 amino acids. Germline CDR1 reads LGHNA; CDR2 reads YSLEER. Assay used: immunoSEQ multiplex PCR; TCRdb lists only in-frame clones, some missing. The sample has some 10,000 clones; 85% are singletons. Time point reported: cycle 4 day 1 (C4D1), after 5 to 7 weeks of nivolumab. Relapse after autologous stem cell transplantation occurred in every patient, and brentuximab vedotin exposure varied. Thawed PBMCs were the source of CD8+ T cells, obtained through magnetic negative selection. This specimen was CD8+ T cells from blood, taken before the fourth cycle of nivolumab. This receptor was taken from a human donor with classical Hodgkin lymphoma. The donor label of this sample is uncertain. The J gene is TRBJ1-5, the V gene TRBV4-3; 7 nucleotides align to TRBD1. The CDR3 DNA reads as TGCGCCAGCAGCCAAGATCCCCTAGGGGGCGGGAATCAGCCCCAGCATTTT. It codes for CASSQDPLGGGNQPQHF.